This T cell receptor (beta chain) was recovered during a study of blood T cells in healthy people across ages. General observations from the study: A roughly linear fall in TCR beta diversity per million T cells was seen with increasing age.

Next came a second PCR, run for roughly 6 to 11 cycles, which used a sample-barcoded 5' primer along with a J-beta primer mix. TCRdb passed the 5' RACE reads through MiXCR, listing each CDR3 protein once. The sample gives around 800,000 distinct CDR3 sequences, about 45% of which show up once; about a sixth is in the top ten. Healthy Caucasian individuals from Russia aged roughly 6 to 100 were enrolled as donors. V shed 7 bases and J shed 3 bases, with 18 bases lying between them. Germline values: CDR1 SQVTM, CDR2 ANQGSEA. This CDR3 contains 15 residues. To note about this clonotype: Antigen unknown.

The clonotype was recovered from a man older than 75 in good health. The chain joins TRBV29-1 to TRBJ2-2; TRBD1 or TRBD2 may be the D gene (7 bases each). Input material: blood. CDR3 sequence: CSAGGDRVYTGELFF. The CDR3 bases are TGCAGCGCGGGGGGAGACAGGGTATACACCGGGGAGCTGTTTTTT.